What follows is one TCR beta chain and its context. Its antigen is not known. The data stem from a study of cytomegalovirus exposure and HLA in healthy donors. The study, taken as a whole, reports: Across donors, most TCRs were seen rarely, yet some public ones were widespread.

Germline-derived CDR1 and CDR2 are SGHAT and FQDESV (reference sequence). This CDR3 has 13 amino acids. V lost 5 bases, J lost 1 base, and 0 bases stayed unmatched. Clones were sequenced by immunoSEQ multiplex PCR, and TCRdb holds only the in-frame ones, with some missing. The data show around 300,000 clones, with 65% to 90% seen just once and around 1% held by the top ten. The receptor was derived from a woman younger than 30 in good health and CMV-seronegative. The gene calls are TRBV11-1 and TRBJ2-5; TRBD1 aligns across 8 bases. Sequencing was performed on PBMCs. DNA for the CDR3: TGTGCCAGCAGCGGACAGGGCCAAGAGACCCAGTACTTC. Translating it yields CASSGQGQETQYF.